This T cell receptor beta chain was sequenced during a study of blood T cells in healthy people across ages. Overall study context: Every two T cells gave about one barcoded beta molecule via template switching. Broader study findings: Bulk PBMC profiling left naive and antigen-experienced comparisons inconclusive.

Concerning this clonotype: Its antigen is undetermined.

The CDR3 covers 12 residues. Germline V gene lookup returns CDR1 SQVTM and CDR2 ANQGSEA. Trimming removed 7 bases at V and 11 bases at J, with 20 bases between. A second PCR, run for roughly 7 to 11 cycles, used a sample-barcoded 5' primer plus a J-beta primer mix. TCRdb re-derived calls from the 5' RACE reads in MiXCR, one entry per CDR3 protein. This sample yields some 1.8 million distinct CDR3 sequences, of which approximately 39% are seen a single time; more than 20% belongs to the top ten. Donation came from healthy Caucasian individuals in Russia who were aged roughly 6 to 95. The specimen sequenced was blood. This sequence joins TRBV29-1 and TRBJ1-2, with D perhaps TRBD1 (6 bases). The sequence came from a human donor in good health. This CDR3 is CSATGQTSAYTF. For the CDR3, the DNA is TGCAGCGCTACTGGACAGACATCTGCATACACCTTC.